The entry below describes one T cell receptor beta chain. In the original processing: Amplification with reference gene primers provided the estimates of nucleated cell counts. Sequencing was performed with immunoSEQ multiplex PCR; in TCRdb, only in-frame clones are kept and a portion is missing. V, J and clone size reflect that table, while D and trimming were determined from the DNA. The data hold roughly 190,000 clones, with roughly 76% observed a single time. Patients at the Seattle site were enrolled during active infection and followed longitudinally. The CDR3 extends over 13 amino acids. Germline V gives CDR1 MNHNS, CDR2 SASEGT. V lost 3 bases and J 11 bases, leaving 14 bases between the germline ends. The data were obtained in a study of blood T cell repertoires in COVID-19. Study background: Donors in the United States, Italy and Spain gave samples during acute or convalescent COVID-19. Sample material is recorded as cDNA or gDNA derived from T cells, B-cell-depleted T cells, or PBMCs.

The receptor was derived from a woman aged 40 to 50 with COVID-19, enrolled during active disease. The gene calls are TRBV6-1 and TRBJ2-1; D is possibly TRBD2 (5 bases). Sequencing was done on a sample of peripheral blood. In nucleotides, the CDR3 is TGTGCCAGCAGTGATATCGGGGAAACCCAGCAGTTCTTC. Protein sequence: CASSDIGETQQFF.